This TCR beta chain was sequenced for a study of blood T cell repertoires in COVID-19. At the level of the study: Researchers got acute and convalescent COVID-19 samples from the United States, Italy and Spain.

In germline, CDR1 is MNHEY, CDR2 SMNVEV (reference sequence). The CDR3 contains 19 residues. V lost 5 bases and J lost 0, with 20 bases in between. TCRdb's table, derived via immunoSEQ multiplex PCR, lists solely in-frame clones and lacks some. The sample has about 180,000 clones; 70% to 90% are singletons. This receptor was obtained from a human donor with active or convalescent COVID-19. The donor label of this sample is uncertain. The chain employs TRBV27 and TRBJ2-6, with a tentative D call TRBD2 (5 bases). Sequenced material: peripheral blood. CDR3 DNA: TGTGCCAGCAGTCTTAGCCCCTCCCTGGACTTCTCTGGGGCCAACGTCCTGACTTTC. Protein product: CASSLSPSLDFSGANVLTF. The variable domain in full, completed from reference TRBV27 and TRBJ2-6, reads EAQVTQNPRYLITVTGKKLTVTCSQNMNHEYMSWYRQDPGLGLRQIYYSMNVEVTDKGDVPEGYKVSRKEKRNFPLILESPSPNQTSLYFCASSLSPSLDFSGANVLTFGAGSRLTVL.